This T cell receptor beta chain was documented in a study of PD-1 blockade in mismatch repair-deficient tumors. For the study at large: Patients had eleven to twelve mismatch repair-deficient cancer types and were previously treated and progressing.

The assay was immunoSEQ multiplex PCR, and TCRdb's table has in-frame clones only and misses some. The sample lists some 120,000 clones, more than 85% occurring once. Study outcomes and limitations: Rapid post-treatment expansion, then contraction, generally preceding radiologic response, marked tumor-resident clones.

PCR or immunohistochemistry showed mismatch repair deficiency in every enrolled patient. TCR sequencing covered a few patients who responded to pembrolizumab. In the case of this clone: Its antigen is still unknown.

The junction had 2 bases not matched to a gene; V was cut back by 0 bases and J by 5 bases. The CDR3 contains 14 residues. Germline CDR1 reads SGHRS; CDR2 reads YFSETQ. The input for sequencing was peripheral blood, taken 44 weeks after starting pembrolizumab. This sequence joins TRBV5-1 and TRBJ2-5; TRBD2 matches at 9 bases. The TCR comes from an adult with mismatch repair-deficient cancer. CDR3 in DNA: TGCGCCAGCAGCTTGGTGCGGGAGGGGGAGACCCAGTACTTC. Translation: CASSLVREGETQYF.